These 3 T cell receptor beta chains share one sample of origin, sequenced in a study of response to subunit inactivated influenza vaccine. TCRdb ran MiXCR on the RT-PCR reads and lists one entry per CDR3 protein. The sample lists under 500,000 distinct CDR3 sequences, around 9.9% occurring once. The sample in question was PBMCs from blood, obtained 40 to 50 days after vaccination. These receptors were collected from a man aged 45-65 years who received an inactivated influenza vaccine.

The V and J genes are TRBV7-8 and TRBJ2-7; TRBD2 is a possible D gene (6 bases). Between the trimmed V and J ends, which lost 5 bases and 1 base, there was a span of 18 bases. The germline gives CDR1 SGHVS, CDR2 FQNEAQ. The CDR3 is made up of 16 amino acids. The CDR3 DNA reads TGTGCCAGCAGCGAAGAGGCGGGATCTTTATCCTACGAGCAGTACTTC. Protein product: CASSEEAGSLSYEQYF.

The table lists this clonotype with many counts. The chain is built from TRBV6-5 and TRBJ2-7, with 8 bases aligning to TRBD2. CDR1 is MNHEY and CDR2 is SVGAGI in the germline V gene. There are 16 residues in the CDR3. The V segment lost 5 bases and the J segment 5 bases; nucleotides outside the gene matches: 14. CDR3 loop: CASSPNVGGGPNEQYF. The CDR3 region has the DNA TGTGCCAGCAGTCCCAACGTGGGCGGGGGGCCCAACGAGCAGTACTTC.

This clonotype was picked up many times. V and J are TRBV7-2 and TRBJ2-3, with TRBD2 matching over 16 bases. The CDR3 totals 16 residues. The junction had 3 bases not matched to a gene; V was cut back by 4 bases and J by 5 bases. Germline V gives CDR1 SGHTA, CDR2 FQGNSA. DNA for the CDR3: TGTGCCAGCAGCTGGGGACTAGCGGGGGGGCGAGATACGCAGTATTTT. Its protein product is CASSWGLAGGRDTQYF. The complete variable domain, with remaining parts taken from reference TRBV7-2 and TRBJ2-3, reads GAGVSQSPSNKVTEKGKDVELRCDPISGHTALYWYRQSLGQGLEFLIYFQGNSAPDKSGLPSDRFSAERTGGSVSTLTIQRTQQEDSAVYLCASSWGLAGGRDTQYFGPGTRLTVL.